This T cell receptor (beta chain) was obtained from a study of cytomegalovirus exposure and HLA in healthy donors. The trim removed 5 bases at V and 0 bases at J, leaving 5 bases unmatched. In germline, CDR1 is SEHNR, CDR2 FQNEAQ (reference sequence). The CDR3 length is 15 residues. 60 Vbeta and 13 Jbeta primers were used in PCR. Only in-frame clones appear in the TCRdb table, and some are missing; sequencing was by immunoSEQ multiplex PCR. The sample holds around 110,000 clones, about 59% seen once. Donors consisted of healthy bone marrow donors. General study findings and limits: Exclusion as indistinguishable affected some V segments, including TRBV6-2 and TRBV6-3.

About this clone: What it binds is unknown.

The chain links TRBV7-9 to TRBJ2-3, with TRBD2 matching 7 bases. This TCR derives from a woman aged 40 to 50 in good health and CMV-seropositive. Sequenced: PBMCs. The CDR3: CASSPRLASTDTQYF. The CDR3 region has the DNA TGTGCCAGCAGCCCAAGACTAGCTAGCACAGATACGCAGTATTTT.